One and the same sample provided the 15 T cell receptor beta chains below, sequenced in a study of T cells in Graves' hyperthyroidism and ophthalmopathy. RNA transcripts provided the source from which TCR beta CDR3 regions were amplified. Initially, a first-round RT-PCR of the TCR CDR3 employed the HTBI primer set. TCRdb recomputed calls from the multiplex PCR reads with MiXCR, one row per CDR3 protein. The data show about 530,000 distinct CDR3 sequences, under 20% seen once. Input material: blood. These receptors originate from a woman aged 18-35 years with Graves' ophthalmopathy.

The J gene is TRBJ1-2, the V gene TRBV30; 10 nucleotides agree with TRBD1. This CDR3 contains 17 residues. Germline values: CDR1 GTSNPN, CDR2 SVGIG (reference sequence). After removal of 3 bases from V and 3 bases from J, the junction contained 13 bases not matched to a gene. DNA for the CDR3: TGTGCCTGGAGGCCACGCGGGACAGGGGTTTTGGACTATGGCTACACCTTC. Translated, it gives CAWRPRGTGVLDYGYTF.

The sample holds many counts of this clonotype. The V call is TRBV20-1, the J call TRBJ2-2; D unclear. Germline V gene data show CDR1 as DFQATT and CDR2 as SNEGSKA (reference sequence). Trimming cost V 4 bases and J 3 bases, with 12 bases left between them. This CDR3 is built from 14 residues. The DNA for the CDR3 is TGCAGTGCTACCTCCCCTCGGGACACCGGGGAGCTGTTTTTT. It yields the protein CSATSPRDTGELFF.

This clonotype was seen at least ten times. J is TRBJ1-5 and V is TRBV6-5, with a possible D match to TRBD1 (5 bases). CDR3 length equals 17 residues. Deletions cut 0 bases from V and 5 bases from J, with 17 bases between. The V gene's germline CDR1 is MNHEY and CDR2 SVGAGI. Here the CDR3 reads CASSYSIPGTGDQPQHF. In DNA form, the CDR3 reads TGTGCCAGCAGTTACTCGATTCCAGGGACTGGAGATCAGCCCCAGCATTTT.

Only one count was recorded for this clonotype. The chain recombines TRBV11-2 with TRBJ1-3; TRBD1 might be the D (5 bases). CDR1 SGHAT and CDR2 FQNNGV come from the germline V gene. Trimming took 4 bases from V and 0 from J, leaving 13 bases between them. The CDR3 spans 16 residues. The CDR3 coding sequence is TGTGCCAGCAGCTATCCGGGACGAGGCTCTGGAAACACCATATATTTT. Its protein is CASSYPGRGSGNTIYF.

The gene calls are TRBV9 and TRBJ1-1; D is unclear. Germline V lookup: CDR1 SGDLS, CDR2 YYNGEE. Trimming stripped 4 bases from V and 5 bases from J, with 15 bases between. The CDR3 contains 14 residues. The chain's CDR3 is CASSPVWTGTEAFF. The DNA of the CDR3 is TGTGCCAGCAGCCCAGTGTGGACGGGTACTGAAGCTTTCTTT.

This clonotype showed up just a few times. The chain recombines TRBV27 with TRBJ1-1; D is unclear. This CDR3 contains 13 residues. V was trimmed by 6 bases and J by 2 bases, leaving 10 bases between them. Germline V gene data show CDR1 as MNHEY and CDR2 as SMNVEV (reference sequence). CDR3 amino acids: CASRFYKNTEAFF. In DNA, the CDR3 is TGTGCCAGCAGGTTTTATAAAAACACTGAAGCTTTCTTT.

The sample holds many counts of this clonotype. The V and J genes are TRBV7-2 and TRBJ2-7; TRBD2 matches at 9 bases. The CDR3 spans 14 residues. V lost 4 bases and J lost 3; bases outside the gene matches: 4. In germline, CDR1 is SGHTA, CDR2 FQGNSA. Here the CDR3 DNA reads TGTGCCAGCAGCTGGACTAGCGACAACTACGAGCAGTACTTC. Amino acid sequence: CASSWTSDNYEQYF.

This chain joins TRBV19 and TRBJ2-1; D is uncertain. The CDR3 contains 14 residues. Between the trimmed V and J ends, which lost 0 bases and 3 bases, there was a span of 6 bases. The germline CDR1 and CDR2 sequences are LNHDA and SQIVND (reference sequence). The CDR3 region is CASSIDRIYNEQFF. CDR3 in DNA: TGTGCCAGTAGTATAGATCGCATCTACAATGAGCAGTTCTTC.

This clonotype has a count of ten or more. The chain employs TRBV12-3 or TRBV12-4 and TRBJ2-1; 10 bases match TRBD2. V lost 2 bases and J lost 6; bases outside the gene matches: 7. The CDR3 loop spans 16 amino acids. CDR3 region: CASSLFSGRAVNEQFF. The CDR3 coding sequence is TGTGCCAGCAGTTTATTCAGCGGGAGGGCCGTCAATGAGCAGTTCTTC.

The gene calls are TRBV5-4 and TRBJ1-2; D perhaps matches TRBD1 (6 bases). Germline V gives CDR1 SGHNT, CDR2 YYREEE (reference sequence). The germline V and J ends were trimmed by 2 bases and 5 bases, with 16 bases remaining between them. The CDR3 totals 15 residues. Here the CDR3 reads CASSLRGQRGYGYTF. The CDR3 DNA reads TGTGCCAGCAGCTTACGCGGACAGCGTGGATATGGCTACACCTTC.

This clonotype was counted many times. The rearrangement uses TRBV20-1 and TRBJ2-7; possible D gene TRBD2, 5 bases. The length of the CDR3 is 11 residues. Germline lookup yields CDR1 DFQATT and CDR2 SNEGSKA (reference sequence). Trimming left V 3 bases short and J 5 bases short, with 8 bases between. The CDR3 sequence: CSASKRDEQYF. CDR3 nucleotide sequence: TGCAGTGCTAGTAAGAGGGACGAGCAGTACTTC.

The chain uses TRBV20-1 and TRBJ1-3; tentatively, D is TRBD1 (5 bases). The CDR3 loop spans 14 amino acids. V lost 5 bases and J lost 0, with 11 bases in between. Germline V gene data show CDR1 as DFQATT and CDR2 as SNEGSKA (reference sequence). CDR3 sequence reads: CSAQRGGSGNTIYF. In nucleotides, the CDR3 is TGCAGTGCTCAACGCGGGGGCTCTGGAAACACCATATATTTT.

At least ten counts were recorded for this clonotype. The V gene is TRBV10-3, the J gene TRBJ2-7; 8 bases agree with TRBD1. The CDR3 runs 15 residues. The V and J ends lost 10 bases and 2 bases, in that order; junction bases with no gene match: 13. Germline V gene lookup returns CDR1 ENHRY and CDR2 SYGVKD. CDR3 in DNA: TGTGCCACGCGACCCGGGACAGGTTCTACCTACGAGCAGTACTTC. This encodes CATRPGTGSTYEQYF.

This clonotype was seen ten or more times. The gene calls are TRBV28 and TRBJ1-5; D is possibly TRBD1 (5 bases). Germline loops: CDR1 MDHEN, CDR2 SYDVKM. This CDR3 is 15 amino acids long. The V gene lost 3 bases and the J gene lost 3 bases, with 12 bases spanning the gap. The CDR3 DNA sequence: TGTGCCAGCAGTTTTGCCAGGGCCGACAATCAGCCCCAGCATTTT. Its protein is CASSFARADNQPQHF.

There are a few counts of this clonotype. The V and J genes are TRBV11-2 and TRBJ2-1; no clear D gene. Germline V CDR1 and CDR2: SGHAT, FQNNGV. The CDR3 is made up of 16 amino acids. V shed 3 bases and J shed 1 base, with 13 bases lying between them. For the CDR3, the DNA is TGTGCCAGCAGCTTGCAACGGTCGAGGTCCTACAATGAGCAGTTCTTC. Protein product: CASSLQRSRSYNEQFF. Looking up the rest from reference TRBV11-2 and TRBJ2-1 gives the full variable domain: EAGVAQSPRYKIIEKRQSVAFWCNPISGHATLYWYQQILGQGPKLLIQFQNNGVVDDSQLPKDRFSAERLKGVDSTLKIQPAKLEDSAVYLCASSLQRSRSYNEQFFGPGTRLTVL.